This TCR beta chain was recorded in a study of blood T cells in healthy people across ages. Study background: The capture of about one barcoded beta molecule per two T cells was achieved by template switching.

Germline V lookup: CDR1 DFQATT, CDR2 SNEGSKA (reference sequence). CDR3 length equals 13 residues. Trimming took off 3 bases at V and 3 bases at J, with 9 bases between the two ends. Alongside a J-beta primer mix, a sample-barcoded 5' primer served in a second PCR lasting about 6 to 12 cycles. TCRdb used MiXCR to reprocess the 5' RACE reads, holding one entry per CDR3 protein. This sample yields 650,000 to 800,000 distinct CDR3 sequences, of which around 42% are seen a single time; 15% to 25% belongs to the top ten. Specimen: blood. This TCR was recovered from a man between 60 and 70 years old in good health. The V call is TRBV20-1, the J call TRBJ2-1, with D hard to call. CDR3 in amino acids: CSARLGGYNEQFF. The CDR3 DNA is TGCAGTGCTAGGCTCGGCGGCTACAATGAGCAGTTCTTC.